These T cell receptor beta chains were read from a single sample in a study of blood T cell repertoires in COVID-19. The protocol was immunoSEQ multiplex PCR, while the TCRdb copy is restricted to in-frame clones and leaves out a portion. The sample records over 150,000 clones, roughly nine tenths being singletons. The material sequenced was peripheral blood. Every receptor here comes from a man aged 25 to 40 with acute or convalescent COVID-19. Each CDR3 is given with its conserved first and last residue.

V gene | CDR3 protein
TRBV6-2/TRBV6-3 | CASSSAGTIFEQYF
TRBV5-1 | CASSLLQGIGEKLFF
TRBV19 | CASSTRGHEQFF
TRBV28 | CASSLPGVGYGYTF
TRBV19 | CASSLTGGGSNQPQHF
TRBV28 | CASSLTGGKTGELFF
TRBV11-2 | CASSSYREGNTEAFF
TRBV27 | CASSQGALSQPQHF
TRBV6-5 | CASKETFLPPGELFF
TRBV28 | CASSDRTGADLPQHF
TRBV27 | CASSSQPRDYEGQFF
TRBV10-3 | CAIRKGQGRSGNTIYF
TRBV14 | CASRRGGGTYNSPLHF
TRBV5-1 | CASSLNRPNTGELFF
TRBV27 | CASRLGAGGLTDTQYF
TRBV5-1 | CASSWGQGEAFF
TRBV7-2 | CASSLMASGVNGELFF
TRBV4-1 | CASSQFPPGSTDTQYF
TRBV7-9 | CASSLVGAETQYF
TRBV30 | CAWSAGTSGVNTQYF
TRBV18 | CASSTDRGHGYTF
TRBV3-1/TRBV3-2 | CASSLELQGARTEAFF
TRBV2 | CASSAELSTFGGYTF
TRBV28 | CASSLYGTGGVEQYF
TRBV7-3 | CASSPDGGNYGYTF
TRBV7-9 | CASSRTGTYSYEQYF
TRBV11-2 | CASSLVALAGNNEQFF
TRBV10-3 | CAIISGQGNTEAFF
TRBV11-2 | CASSLGTGVSPLHF
TRBV14 | CASSQSSGRYEQYF
TRBV2 | CASPLAGRAYNEQFF
TRBV19 | CASSIADQPQHF
TRBV19 | CASSIRGSPTGELFF